This TCR beta chain derives from a study of cytomegalovirus exposure and HLA in healthy donors. Use of 60 Vbeta and 13 Jbeta primers characterized the PCR. Clones were sequenced by immunoSEQ multiplex PCR, and TCRdb holds only the in-frame ones, with some missing. The sample has roughly 150,000 clones; over 60% are singletons. V gave up 4 bases and J gave up 0 bases; unmatched junction bases: 7. This CDR3 is built from 16 residues. Germline CDR1 and CDR2: SGHRS and YFSETQ. Sequenced sample: PBMCs. This sequence originates from a woman aged 40 to 49 in good health and CMV-seronegative. The chain couples TRBV5-1 to TRBJ1-3, with 7 bases that match TRBD1. This CDR3 reads CASSIGQARSGNTIYF. The CDR3 DNA reads as TGCGCCAGCAGCATCGGACAGGCCCGCTCTGGAAACACCATATATTTT.